This T cell receptor (beta chain) came from a study of shared clonotypes between healthy human individuals. CDR1 and CDR2 from the germline V gene are SQVTM and ANQGSEA. J was trimmed by 5 bases and V by 6 bases; bases with no gene match: 8. This CDR3 is built from 14 residues. The test was conducted at deep level. The table came from immunoSEQ multiplex PCR; TCRdb's copy has only in-frame clones and leaves some out. The repertoire holds around 700,000 clones, with roughly 73% as singletons. The rearrangement joins TRBV29-1 to TRBJ2-5; 11 bases map to TRBD1. The TCR originated in a woman aged 25 to 39 in good health. Sequencing was carried out using memory CD4+ T cells sorted from blood. Subset: CD45RA-negative fraction. The CDR3 here is CSVLRTGGRETQYF. CDR3 DNA sequence: TGCAGCGTCCTGAGGACAGGGGGCAGGGAGACCCAGTACTTC.